Listed here are 2 T cell receptor beta chains from one sample, sequenced in a study of blood T cell repertoires in COVID-19. This table comes from immunoSEQ multiplex PCR, and its TCRdb copy is limited to in-frame clones, with some not included. The sample records about 210,000 clones, about 80% being singletons. Sample: peripheral blood. These receptors came from a man aged 55 to 70 with acute or convalescent COVID-19.

A note on this clone: The same CDR3 can be traced to other DNA sequences in this sample. This chain uses TRBV5-1 with TRBJ2-7; D not resolved. CDR1 is SGHRS, CDR2 YFSETQ, per germline. The CDR3 has 14 amino acids. The V end was cut by 3 bases, the J end by 0 bases, with 10 bases between. The CDR3 sequence is CASSSTSGSYEQYF. CDR3 DNA sequence: TGCGCCAGCAGCTCTACTTCTGGCTCCTACGAGCAGTACTTC. Filled out from reference TRBV5-1 and TRBJ2-7, the complete variable domain reads KAGVTQTPRYLIKTRGQQVTLSCSPISGHRSVSWYQQTPGQGLQFLFEYFSETQRNKGNFPGRFSGRQFSNSRSEMNVSTLELGDSALYLCASSSTSGSYEQYFGPGTRLTVT.

There are a few counts of this clone. The chain joins TRBV3-1 (or the pseudogene TRBV3-2) to TRBJ1-2; 8 bases map to TRBD1. The germline V gene encodes CDR1 LGHDT and CDR2 YNNKEL (reference sequence). The junction had 4 bases not matched to a gene; V was cut back by 4 bases and J by 6 bases. CDR3 length: 13 amino acids. The CDR3 bases are TGTGCCAGCAGCCCCCGGACAGGGAATGGCTACACCTTC. This translates into CASSPRTGNGYTF.